This paragraph covers one T cell receptor beta chain sequence. Its antigen remains unidentified. In the same sample, other DNA sequences code for this CDR3. The sample comes from a study of T cell responses to AZD1222 COVID-19 vaccine. Study observations and caveats: Among the donors, most were white British and more were female, and clonal diversity was possibly underestimated. The CD4 TCRs associated with vaccination extended across spike and predominated at 160-218 and 743-854.

Repertoires were generated with immunoSEQ multiplex PCR, while TCRdb's copy carries only in-frame clones and drops some. Of tens of thousands of clones in the sample, roughly nine tenths were seen once. The input for sequencing was peripheral blood, taken 28 days after the second AZD1222 dose. The sequence was obtained from an adult who received the AZD1222 COVID-19 vaccine.

CDR3 DNA: TGTGCCTGGAGTGTATCGGTGTACGAGCAGTACTTC. It specifies CAWSVSVYEQYF. This chain connects TRBV30 to TRBJ2-7; D is uncertain. Trimming left V 0 bases short and J 4 bases short, with 7 bases between. This CDR3 comprises 12 residues. Germline values: CDR1 GTSNPN, CDR2 SVGIG (reference sequence).